This T cell receptor beta chain was profiled in a study of blood T cell repertoires in COVID-19. The V and J ends lost 6 bases and 2 bases, in that order; junction bases with no gene match: 8. Per germline, CDR1 SGDLS and CDR2 YYNGEE. The CDR3 is made up of 15 amino acids. Original processing methods: Nucleated cell number was recorded as an estimate derived from reference gene primer amplification. Sequencing was performed with immunoSEQ multiplex PCR; in TCRdb, only in-frame clones are kept and a portion is missing. V and J calls and clone size are as listed in that table; D and trimming were resolved from the DNA. The sample records about 60,000 clones, 75% to 90% being singletons.

The sample consisted of peripheral blood. This receptor was obtained from a human donor with acute or convalescent COVID-19. The donor label of this sample is uncertain. The rearrangement joins TRBV9 to TRBJ2-1, with TRBD2 identical over 7 bases. CDR3 nucleotide sequence: TGTGCCAGCACTCTGGGAGGGAGAGCCTACAATGAGCAGTTCTTC. Protein: CASTLGGRAYNEQFF.